Listed below are T cell receptor beta chains from one sample, sequenced in a study of blood T cell repertoires in COVID-19. This table comes from immunoSEQ multiplex PCR, and its TCRdb copy is limited to in-frame clones, with some not included. The profile shows approximately 240,000 clones, approximately 80% of them singletons. The material sequenced was peripheral blood. Receptor source: a woman in her thirties or forties with active or convalescent COVID-19. Both conserved end residues are part of each CDR3. A D gene is named only where the DNA matches it firmly. Rows may omit the clone size; those that give it use once, few, many or a size class.

J: TRBJ2-1
D: TRBD1
length: 16
V: TRBV5-6
size: .
CDR3: CASSRGQSFSYNEQFF
DNA: TGTGCCAGCAGCCGGGGACAGAGCTTTTCCTACAATGAGCAGTTCTTC

J: TRBJ2-3
D: TRBD2
length: 18
V: TRBV11-2
size: .
CDR3: CASSSPFSGRTFTDTQYF
DNA: TGTGCCAGCAGCTCGCCATTTAGCGGGAGGACCTTCACAGATACGCAGTATTTT

J: TRBJ1-2
D: .
length: 18
V: TRBV15
size: .
CDR3: CATSRDRGRHPSNYGYTF
DNA: TGTGCCACCAGCAGAGATCGGGGGAGACACCCTTCTAACTATGGCTACACCTTC

J: TRBJ1-1
D: .
length: 13
V: TRBV5-1
size: .
CDR3: CASSLAVNTEAFF
DNA: TGCGCCAGCAGCTTGGCAGTAAATACTGAAGCTTTCTTT

J: TRBJ2-2
D: TRBD1
length: 15
V: TRBV5-4
size: .
CDR3: CASSASDRASGELFF
DNA: TGTGCCAGCAGCGCATCGGACAGGGCCTCCGGGGAGCTGTTTTTT

J: TRBJ2-7
D: .
length: 13
V: TRBV30
size: .
CDR3: CAWRPLERWEQYF
DNA: TGTGCCTGGAGGCCACTCGAGAGATGGGAGCAGTACTTC

J: TRBJ2-7
D: TRBD2
length: 16
V: TRBV11-2
size: .
CDR3: CASSSIGGANSYEQYF
DNA: TGTGCCAGCAGCTCCATCGGGGGGGCAAACTCCTACGAGCAGTACTTC

J: TRBJ2-1
D: .
length: 16
V: TRBV27
size: .
CDR3: CASSSYAGDSMDEQFF
DNA: TGTGCCAGCAGTTCGTACGCCGGGGACTCTATGGATGAGCAGTTCTTC

J: TRBJ1-1
D: .
length: 14
V: TRBV7-9
size: .
CDR3: CASRPGEIGTEAFF
DNA: TGTGCCAGCAGACCGGGGGAGATTGGCACTGAAGCTTTCTTT

J: TRBJ2-7
D: .
length: 13
V: TRBV3-1/TRBV3-2
size: .
CDR3: CASSQVVGSEQYF
DNA: TGTGCCAGCAGCCAAGTAGTCGGGAGTGAGCAGTACTTC

J: TRBJ1-3
D: .
length: 15
V: TRBV16
size: .
CDR3: CASSVERPPGNTIYF
DNA: TGTGCCAGCAGCGTAGAGAGGCCCCCTGGAAACACCATATATTTT

J: TRBJ1-2
D: .
length: 13
V: TRBV11-1
size: once
CDR3: CASSFKQGAGYTF
DNA: TGTGCCAGCAGCTTTAAACAGGGAGCTGGCTACACCTTC

J: TRBJ1-6
D: .
length: 16
V: TRBV6-4
size: .
CDR3: CASSDRGLHSNSPLHF
DNA: TGTGCCAGCAGTGACAGGGGACTCCACTCCAATTCACCCCTCCACTTT

J: TRBJ1-4
D: .
length: 14
V: TRBV2
size: .
CDR3: CASRPRTAGEKLFF
DNA: TGTGCCAGCAGACCGCGGACCGCGGGGGAAAAACTGTTTTTT

J: TRBJ1-2
D: .
length: 12
V: TRBV30
size: .
CDR3: CAWRGQFGGYTF
DNA: TGTGCCTGGAGAGGACAGTTCGGGGGCTACACCTTC

J: TRBJ1-2
D: .
length: 13
V: TRBV30
size: .
CDR3: CAWSVDSFYGYTF
DNA: TGTGCCTGGAGTGTAGATAGTTTCTATGGCTACACCTTC

J: TRBJ2-3
D: .
length: 16
V: TRBV9
size: .
CDR3: CASSDGAHPRTDTQYF
DNA: TGTGCCAGCAGCGATGGGGCTCATCCCCGCACAGATACGCAGTATTTT

J: TRBJ1-2
D: TRBD1
length: 14
V: TRBV27
size: .
CDR3: CASSRQTGNYGYTF
DNA: TGTGCCAGCAGCCGCCAGACAGGGAACTATGGCTACACCTTC

J: TRBJ2-1
D: .
length: 15
V: TRBV19
size: .
CDR3: CASSISLSSYNEQFF
DNA: TGTGCCAGTAGTATATCCCTGAGCTCCTACAATGAGCAGTTCTTC

J: TRBJ2-3
D: TRBD1
length: 15
V: TRBV6-5
size: many
CDR3: CASRRGQGETDTQYF
DNA: TGTGCCAGCAGGAGAGGACAGGGTGAGACAGATACGCAGTATTTT

J: TRBJ2-2
D: TRBD1
length: 15
V: TRBV5-4
size: .
CDR3: CASSPGTGGPGELFF
DNA: TGTGCCAGCAGCCCGGGGACAGGGGGCCCCGGGGAGCTGTTTTTT

J: TRBJ2-1
D: .
length: 12
V: TRBV19
size: .
CDR3: CASSGTYNEQFF
DNA: TGTGCCAGTAGCGGGACTTACAATGAGCAGTTCTTC

J: TRBJ1-6
D: TRBD1
length: 14
V: TRBV25-1
size: .
CDR3: CASSGGTGNSPLHF
DNA: TGTGCCAGCAGTGGGGGGACAGGTAATTCACCCCTCCACTTT

J: TRBJ1-2
D: TRBD1
length: 13
V: TRBV7-2
size: .
CDR3: CASSPDRDYGYTF
DNA: TGTGCCAGCAGTCCCGACAGGGACTATGGCTACACCTTC

J: TRBJ2-2
D: .
length: 13
V: TRBV14
size: .
CDR3: CASSRESVGELFF
DNA: TGTGCCAGCAGCCGAGAGAGTGTCGGGGAGCTGTTTTTT

J: TRBJ1-5
D: .
length: 13
V: TRBV30
size: few
CDR3: CAWSSDINQPQHF
DNA: TGTGCCTGGAGTTCGGACATCAATCAGCCCCAGCATTTT

J: TRBJ2-6
D: .
length: 15
V: TRBV5-6
size: .
CDR3: CASSSGLPGANVLTF
DNA: TGTGCCAGCAGCTCAGGACTCCCTGGGGCCAACGTCCTGACTTTC

J: TRBJ1-5
D: TRBD1
length: 15
V: TRBV3-1/TRBV3-2
size: .
CDR3: CASEDRGPTNQPQHF
DNA: TGTGCCAGCGAGGACAGGGGCCCGACCAATCAGCCCCAGCATTTT

J: TRBJ2-3
D: TRBD2
length: 16
V: TRBV4-2
size: .
CDR3: CASSQDTGGAIDTQYF
DNA: TGTGCCAGCAGCCAAGATACGGGGGGGGCCATAGATACGCAGTATTTT

J: TRBJ2-5
D: TRBD1
length: 12
V: TRBV10-3
size: .
CDR3: CAIRRQGETQYF
DNA: TGTGCCATCAGGAGACAGGGGGAGACCCAGTACTTC

J: TRBJ1-6
D: .
length: 17
V: TRBV27
size: many
CDR3: CASSSAGLSSYNSPLHF
DNA: TGTGCCAGCAGTTCAGCAGGGCTTAGCTCCTATAATTCACCCCTCCACTTT

J: TRBJ2-3
D: TRBD2
length: 15
V: TRBV27
size: .
CDR3: CASGLAGGTTDTQYF
DNA: TGTGCCAGCGGTCTCGCGGGGGGTACTACAGATACGCAGTATTTT

J: TRBJ1-1
D: .
length: 13
V: TRBV3-1/TRBV3-2
size: .
CDR3: CASSQGGNTEAFF
DNA: TGTGCCAGCAGCCAAGGCGGGAACACTGAAGCTTTCTTT

J: TRBJ1-4
D: .
length: 13
V: TRBV10-3
size: .
CDR3: CATTAGVTEKLFF
DNA: TGTGCCACCACAGCGGGGGTGACTGAAAAACTGTTTTTT

J: TRBJ1-6
D: TRBD1
length: 15
V: TRBV30
size: .
CDR3: CAWIAGTGGSSPLHF
DNA: TGTGCCTGGATCGCCGGGACAGGGGGCAGTTCACCCCTCCACTTT

J: TRBJ2-5
D: .
length: 11
V: TRBV2
size: .
CDR3: CARGSGETQYF
DNA: TGTGCCAGGGGGAGTGGAGAGACCCAGTACTTC

J: TRBJ1-1
D: .
length: 15
V: TRBV7-3
size: .
CDR3: CASSLVGGGGTEAFF
DNA: TGTGCCAGCAGCCTGGTGGGAGGGGGAGGAACTGAAGCTTTCTTT

J: TRBJ2-2
D: .
length: 13
V: TRBV5-6
size: .
CDR3: CASSPEGTGELFF
DNA: TGTGCCAGCAGCCCGGAGGGCACCGGGGAGCTGTTTTTT

J: TRBJ2-7
D: TRBD1
length: 16
V: TRBV19
size: .
CDR3: CASSGRTGGIPHEQYF
DNA: TGTGCCAGTAGTGGCAGGACAGGGGGAATCCCCCACGAGCAGTACTTC

J: TRBJ1-1
D: .
length: 14
V: TRBV3-1/TRBV3-2
size: .
CDR3: CASSQDQGFTEAFF
DNA: TGTGCCAGCAGCCAAGATCAGGGTTTCACTGAAGCTTTCTTT

J: TRBJ2-5
D: TRBD2
length: 15
V: TRBV7-6
size: .
CDR3: CASSSRLAGVETQYF
DNA: TGTGCCAGCAGCTCCCGACTAGCGGGAGTGGAGACCCAGTACTTC

J: TRBJ1-6
D: TRBD1
length: 15
V: TRBV5-1
size: .
CDR3: CASSLAGTGYSPLHF
DNA: TGCGCCAGCAGCTTGGCAGGGACAGGGTATTCACCCCTCCACTTT

J: TRBJ2-1
D: TRBD2
length: 14
V: TRBV10-2
size: .
CDR3: CASLAGSSYNEQFF
DNA: TGCGCCAGTCTAGCGGGGAGCTCCTACAATGAGCAGTTCTTC

J: TRBJ1-6
D: .
length: 17
V: TRBV4-1
size: .
CDR3: CASSQEGGEIYNSPLHF
DNA: TGCGCCAGCAGCCAAGAGGGCGGGGAAATTTATAATTCACCCCTCCACTTT

J: TRBJ1-1
D: TRBD1
length: 15
V: TRBV6-5
size: .
CDR3: CASSPGTGGRTEAFF
DNA: TGTGCCAGCAGCCCCGGGACAGGGGGCCGCACTGAAGCTTTCTTT

J: TRBJ1-6
D: .
length: 16
V: TRBV24-1
size: .
CDR3: CATSDLLQGKNSPLHF
DNA: TGTGCCACCAGTGATTTGCTTCAGGGGAAGAATTCACCCCTCCACTTT

J: TRBJ1-4
D: .
length: 15
V: TRBV19
size: .
CDR3: CASSEDGATNEKLFF
DNA: TGTGCCAGTAGTGAAGACGGAGCAACTAATGAAAAACTGTTTTTT

J: TRBJ1-5
D: .
length: 15
V: TRBV30
size: .
CDR3: CAWSQGFYSNQPQHF
DNA: TGTGCCTGGAGTCAGGGTTTTTATAGCAATCAGCCCCAGCATTTT

J: TRBJ2-5
D: TRBD1
length: 15
V: TRBV27
size: .
CDR3: CASSTLSNRGETQYF
DNA: TGTGCCAGCAGTACGCTTAGTAACAGGGGGGAGACCCAGTACTTC

J: TRBJ1-1
D: .
length: 13
V: TRBV10-3
size: .
CDR3: CAISPTGNTEAFF
DNA: TGTGCCATCAGCCCCACAGGGAACACTGAAGCTTTCTTT

J: TRBJ2-3
D: .
length: 13
V: TRBV19
size: .
CDR3: CASSISLRDTQYF
DNA: TGTGCCAGTAGTATTAGTCTCCGGGATACGCAGTATTTT

J: TRBJ2-1
D: .
length: 11
V: TRBV9
size: .
CDR3: CASSSDSVLFF
DNA: TGTGCCAGCAGCTCAGACTCAGTTTTGTTCTTC

J: TRBJ1-4
D: .
length: 15
V: TRBV19
size: few
CDR3: CASSIPTGLGEKLFF
DNA: TGTGCCAGTAGTATCCCTACAGGGTTAGGGGAAAAACTGTTTTTT

J: TRBJ2-5
D: .
length: 12
V: TRBV18
size: .
CDR3: CASSPFRETQYF
DNA: TGTGCCAGCTCACCATTTAGAGAGACCCAGTACTTC

J: TRBJ2-4
D: TRBD1
length: 15
V: TRBV7-2
size: .
CDR3: CASSFRGQPKNIQYF
DNA: TGTGCCAGCAGCTTTAGGGGACAGCCCAAAAACATTCAGTACTTC